This entry concerns a single T cell receptor (beta chain). The specificity of this receptor is unknown. The record has no base qualities; no much larger clone is one base away. This specimen comes from a study of blood T cell repertoires in COVID-19 (dated by TCRdb to 2020 to 2021). General notes on the study: The collaborator samples originated in the United States, Italy and Spain and spanned the acute and convalescent phases of COVID-19. HLA class I and class II types, where available, came from metadata supplied by the sample provider rather than from assay-based typing. The samples were drawn from two sources: the first 160 participants of the ongoing ImmuneRACE study, and 1,200 or so subjects contributed by 6 global collaborators. The material from the prospective study consisted of cDNA or gDNA derived from T cells, B-cell-depleted T cells, or PBMCs. Sample metadata almost always included a de-identified subject ID, COVID-19 status, age in years and sex. The dataset comprised deeply sampled blood TCRbeta repertoires from subjects exposed to, actively infected with, or recovered from COVID-19. A freely available public database, intended as a resource for researchers studying the immune response to SARS-CoV-2, is where the repertoires were released. The paper's findings and limits, for the study overall: Clinical and demographic metadata were provided uncurated, with the amount varying by source and participant.

CDR1 and CDR2 (MNHNY, SVGAGI) derive from the germline V gene (reference sequence). The trim is 4 bases for V and 0 bases for J, with a gap of 12 bases between the germline ends. The CDR3 sequence holds 15 residues, the cysteine and phenylalanine included. Left in the record is the CDR3 DNA by itself, 45 bases read in frame from the first base. Each collaborating institution followed its own protocols to collect whole blood in K2EDTA tubes. For TCRbeta analysis, collaborators shipped samples in one of three forms: frozen whole blood, isolated PBMCs, or DNA extracted from either of those sample types. TCRbeta CDR3 regions were amplified from genomic DNA by means of the immunoSEQ Assay, a bias-controlled multiplex PCR. In the source study's methods: The number of nucleated cells in each sample was estimated by amplification of reference gene primers within the assay. To quantify the absolute abundance of each unique TCRbeta CDR3 rearrangement, sequence reads were collapsed and filtered. For each sample, productive Simpson clonality was calculated as the square root of Simpson's diversity index over productive rearrangements. Drawn from immuneACCESS, this table holds only the in-frame rearrangements with V and J called that TCRdb kept. Clones are partly lost; checked studies trace under half to an unresolved V gene and leave the rest unexplained. V, J and clone size derive from that table, while D and trimming were established from the DNA sequence. The sample includes 150,000 to 200,000 clones, with approximately 91% observed a single time. In total, the top ten clones hold roughly 2.3% of the sample.

The receptor chain draws on TRBV6-6 and TRBJ1-1, with a tentative D gene TRBD1 over 6 matching bases. The sequence came from a man aged 18 to 29 with acute or convalescent COVID-19. Input material: peripheral blood. CDR3 region: CASSSHRVMNTEAFF. The nucleotides are TGTGCCAGCAGTTCTCACAGGGTCATGAACACTGAAGCTTTCTTT.